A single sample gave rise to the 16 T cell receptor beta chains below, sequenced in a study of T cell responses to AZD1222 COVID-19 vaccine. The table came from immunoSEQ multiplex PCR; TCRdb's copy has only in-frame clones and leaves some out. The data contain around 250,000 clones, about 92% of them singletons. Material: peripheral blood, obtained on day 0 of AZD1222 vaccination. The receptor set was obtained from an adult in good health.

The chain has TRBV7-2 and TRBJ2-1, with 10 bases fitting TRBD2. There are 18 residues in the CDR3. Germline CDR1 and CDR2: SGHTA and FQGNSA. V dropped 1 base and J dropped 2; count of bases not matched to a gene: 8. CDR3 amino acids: CASSLVGSLAGAYNEQFF. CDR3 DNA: TGTGCCAGCAGCTTAGTCGGGTCCCTAGCGGGAGCCTACAATGAGCAGTTCTTC.

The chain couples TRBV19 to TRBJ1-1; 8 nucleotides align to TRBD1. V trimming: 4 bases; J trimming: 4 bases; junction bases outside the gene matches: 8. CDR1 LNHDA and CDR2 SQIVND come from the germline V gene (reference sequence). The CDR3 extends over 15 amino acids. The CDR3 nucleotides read TGTGCCAGTAGTACCGACAGGGGTAAGGTCACTGAAGCTTTCTTT. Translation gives CASSTDRGKVTEAFF. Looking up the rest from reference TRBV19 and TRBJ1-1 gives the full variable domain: DGGITQSPKYLFRKEGQNVTLSCEQNLNHDAMYWYRQDPGQGLRLIYYSQIVNDFQKGDIAEGYSVSREKKESFPLTVTSAQKNPTAFYLCASSTDRGKVTEAFFGQGTRLTVV.

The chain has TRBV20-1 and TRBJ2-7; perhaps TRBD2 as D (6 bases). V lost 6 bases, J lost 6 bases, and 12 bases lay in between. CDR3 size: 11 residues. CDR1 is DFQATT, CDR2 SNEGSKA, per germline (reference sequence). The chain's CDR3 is CSAGGRGEQYF. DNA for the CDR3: TGCAGTGCCGGAGGGAGAGGCGAGCAGTACTTC.

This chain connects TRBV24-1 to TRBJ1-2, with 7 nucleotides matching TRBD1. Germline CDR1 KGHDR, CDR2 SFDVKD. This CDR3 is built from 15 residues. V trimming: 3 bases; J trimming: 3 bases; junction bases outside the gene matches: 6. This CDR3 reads CATSDVRDSHYGYTF. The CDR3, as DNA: TGTGCCACCAGTGATGTCCGGGACAGTCACTATGGCTACACCTTC.

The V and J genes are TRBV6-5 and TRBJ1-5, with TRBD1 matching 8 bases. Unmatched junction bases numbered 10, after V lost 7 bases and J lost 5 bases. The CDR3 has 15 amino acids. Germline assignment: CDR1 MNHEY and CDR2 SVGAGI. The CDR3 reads CASIGGTGAHQPQHF. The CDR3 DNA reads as TGTGCCAGCATAGGAGGGACAGGCGCCCATCAGCCCCAGCATTTT.

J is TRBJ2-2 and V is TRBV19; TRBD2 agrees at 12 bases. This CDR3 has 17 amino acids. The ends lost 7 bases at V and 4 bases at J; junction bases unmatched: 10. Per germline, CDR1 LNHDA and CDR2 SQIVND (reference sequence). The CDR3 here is CASKGLAGGGATGELFF. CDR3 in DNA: TGTGCCAGTAAGGGCCTAGCGGGAGGGGGGGCCACCGGGGAGCTGTTTTTT.

The CDR3 bases are TGCGCCAGTAGACAGGGTTCTGGGGCCAACGTCCTGACTTTC. As protein: CASRQGSGANVLTF. The chain employs TRBV5-1 and TRBJ2-6; 7 nucleotides match TRBD1. From germline, CDR1 is SGHRS and CDR2 YFSETQ. Trimming cost V 8 bases and J 1 base; bases outside gene matches: 3. The CDR3 is made up of 14 amino acids.

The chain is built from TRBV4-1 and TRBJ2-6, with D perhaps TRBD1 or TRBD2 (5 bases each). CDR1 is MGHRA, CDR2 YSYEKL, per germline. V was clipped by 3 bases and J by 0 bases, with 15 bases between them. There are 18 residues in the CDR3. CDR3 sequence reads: CASSHTGTGSSGANVLTF. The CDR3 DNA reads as TGCGCCAGCAGCCATACCGGGACGGGAAGCTCTGGGGCCAACGTCCTGACTTTC.

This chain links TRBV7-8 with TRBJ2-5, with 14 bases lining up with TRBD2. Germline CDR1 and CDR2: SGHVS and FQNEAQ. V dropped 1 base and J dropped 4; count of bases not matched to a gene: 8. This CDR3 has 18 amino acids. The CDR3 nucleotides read TGTGCCAGCAGCTTAGGAGGACTAGCGGGAGGAGTGAGAGAGACCCAGTACTTC. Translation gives CASSLGGLAGGVRETQYF.

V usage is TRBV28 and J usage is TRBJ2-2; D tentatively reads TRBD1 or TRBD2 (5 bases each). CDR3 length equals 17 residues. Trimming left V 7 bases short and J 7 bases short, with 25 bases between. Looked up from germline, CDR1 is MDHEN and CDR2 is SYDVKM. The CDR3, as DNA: TGTGCCAGCACCCTGGGCACTAGACGACTTCAGGGCGGGGAGCTGTTTTTT. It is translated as CASTLGTRRLQGGELFF.

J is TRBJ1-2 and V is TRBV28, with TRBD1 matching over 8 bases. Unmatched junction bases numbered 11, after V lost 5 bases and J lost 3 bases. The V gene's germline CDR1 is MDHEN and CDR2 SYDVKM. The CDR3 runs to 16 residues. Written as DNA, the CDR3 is TGTGCCAGCAGTACTGCTGCCGGGACAGGAGACTATGGCTACACCTTC. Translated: CASSTAAGTGDYGYTF.

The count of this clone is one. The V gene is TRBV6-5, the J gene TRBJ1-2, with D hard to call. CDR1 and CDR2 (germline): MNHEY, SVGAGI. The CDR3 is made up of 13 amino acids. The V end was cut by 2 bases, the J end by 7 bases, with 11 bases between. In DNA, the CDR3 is TGTGCCAGCAGTTACAGCCAGGAAGGTGGCTACACCTTC. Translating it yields CASSYSQEGGYTF.

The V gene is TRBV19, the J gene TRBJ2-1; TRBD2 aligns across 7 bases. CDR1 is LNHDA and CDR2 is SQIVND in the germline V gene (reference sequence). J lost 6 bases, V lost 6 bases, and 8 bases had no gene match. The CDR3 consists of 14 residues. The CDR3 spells CASSWGGRFNEQFF. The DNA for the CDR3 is TGTGCCAGTAGCTGGGGGGGTCGCTTCAATGAGCAGTTCTTC.

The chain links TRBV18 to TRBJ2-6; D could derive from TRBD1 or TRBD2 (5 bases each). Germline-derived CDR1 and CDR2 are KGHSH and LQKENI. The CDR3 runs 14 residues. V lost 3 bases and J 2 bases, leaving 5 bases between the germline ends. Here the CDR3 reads CASSPGAGANVLTF. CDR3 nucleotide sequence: TGTGCCAGCTCACCGGGGGCTGGGGCCAACGTCCTGACTTTC.

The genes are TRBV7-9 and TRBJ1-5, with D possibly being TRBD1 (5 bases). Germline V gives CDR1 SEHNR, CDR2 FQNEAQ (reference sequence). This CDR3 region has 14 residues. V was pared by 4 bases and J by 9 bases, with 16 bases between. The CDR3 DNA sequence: TGTGCCAGCAGCTCCCTCGGGGACTACGGGCCCCAGCATTTT. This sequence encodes CASSSLGDYGPQHF.

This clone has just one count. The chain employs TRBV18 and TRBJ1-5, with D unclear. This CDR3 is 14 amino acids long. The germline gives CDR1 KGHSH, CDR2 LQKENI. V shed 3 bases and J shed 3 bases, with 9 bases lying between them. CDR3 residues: CASSPGRNNQPQHF. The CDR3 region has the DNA TGTGCCAGCTCACCGGGGAGGAACAATCAGCCCCAGCATTTT.